These T cell receptor beta chains were read from a single sample in a study of graft-versus-host responses after intestinal transplantation. Here immunoSEQ multiplex PCR was the method, and the copy in TCRdb shows in-frame clones only, minus some. The table includes under 100,000 clones, roughly 93% detected once. These receptors have no identified antigens. The sample consisted of unstimulated CD4+ T cells sorted from spleen or lymph node cells, taken before transplant. The receptor source for this set is a human donor who was the organ donor for an intestinal transplant. Both conserved end residues are part of each CDR3. D genes are given only for firm matches.

j_gene	v_gene	d_gene	CDR3nt	CDR3aa
TRBJ2-7	TRBV5-1	NA	TGCGCCAGCAGCTTGGAAGGGGGGAGTTCGTACGAGCAGTACTTC	CASSLEGGSSYEQYF
TRBJ1-1	TRBV6-6	TRBD1	TGTGCCAGCAATGACAGGGGGATCGTGAACACTGAAGCTTTCTTT	CASNDRGIVNTEAFF
TRBJ2-3	TRBV7-2	NA	TGTGCCAGCAGCTACGGTGGGCTGAGGACAGATACGCAGTATTTT	CASSYGGLRTDTQYF
TRBJ1-3	TRBV30	TRBD1	TGTGCCTGGAGTGTACTCAGGGGGCTCGGAAACACCATATATTTT	CAWSVLRGLGNTIYF
TRBJ2-4	TRBV12-5	TRBD1	TGTGCTAGTGCCGAGACGGGACAGGTCATTCAGTACTTC	CASAETGQVIQYF
TRBJ1-5	TRBV28	NA	TGTGCCAGCAGTTTACTCCCATTGTTCCAGCAGCCCCAGCATTTT	CASSLLPLFQQPQHF
TRBJ2-7	TRBV11-2	NA	TGTGCCAGCAGCCCGAGATTAAGCCACGAGCAGTACTTC	CASSPRLSHEQYF
TRBJ1-2	TRBV28	NA	TGTGCCAGCAGTTCGGATGGCTACACCTTC	CASSSDGYTF
TRBJ2-1	TRBV2	NA	TGTGCCACTCTCCCAGCGGAATTCTCCTACAATGAGCAGTTCTTC	CATLPAEFSYNEQFF
TRBJ1-3	TRBV2	NA	TGTGCCAGCAAAGCGGCTCTCTCTGGAAACACCATATATTTT	CASKAALSGNTIYF
TRBJ2-5	TRBV7-2	TRBD2	TGTGCCAGCAGCTTACGAGCGGGGGGCGGGGAGACCCAGTACTTC	CASSLRAGGGETQYF
TRBJ2-2	TRBV9	NA	TGTGCCAGCAGCGTACTAGCCCCGAACACCGGGGAGCTGTTTTTT	CASSVLAPNTGELFF
TRBJ2-5	TRBV7-9	TRBD2	TGTGCCAGCAGCTTAAAAGGGACTAGCTTAGACTCGGGACAAGAGACCCAGTACTTC	CASSLKGTSLDSGQETQYF
TRBJ2-7	TRBV5-1	TRBD1	TGCGCCAGCAGCCTAAGGGACAGCTCCTACGAGCAGTACTTC	CASSLRDSSYEQYF
TRBJ1-2	TRBV27	TRBD1	TGTGCCAGCAGCTTTAGCGGGGACAGGGAATGGGCTAACTATGGCTACACCTTC	CASSFSGDREWANYGYTF
TRBJ2-6	TRBV11-2	NA	TGTGCCAGCAGCCAAATGATAACAAGGCAACAAAGTCGGGCCAACGTCCTGACTTTC	CASSQMITRQQSRANVLTF